The 5 T cell receptor beta chains listed next were all sequenced from one sample in a study of high-grade serous ovarian cancer treatment subgroups. The repertoire was sequenced with immunoSEQ multiplex PCR; TCRdb's copy has only in-frame clones and lacks some. The profile shows fewer than 7,000 clones, about three quarters of them singletons. Tumor tissue was taken before any definitive surgery or chemotherapy was given. Specimen: tumor tissue. The receptors stem from a human donor with high-grade serous ovarian cancer.

The gene calls are TRBV5-4 and TRBJ1-5; D unresolved. The CDR3 runs 13 residues. The germline V and J ends were trimmed by 4 bases and 3 bases, with 8 bases remaining between them. Looked up from germline, CDR1 is SGHNT and CDR2 is YYREEE (reference sequence). The CDR3 loop is CASSIDPNQPQHF. CDR3 bases: TGTGCCAGCAGCATTGACCCCAATCAGCCCCAGCATTTT.

This clone came up a few times. V usage is TRBV6-5 and J usage is TRBJ1-1; TRBD1 might be the D (5 bases). Germline V lookup: CDR1 MNHEY, CDR2 SVGAGI. V lost 4 bases and J 11 bases, leaving 20 bases between the germline ends. The CDR3 is 14 amino acids. The DNA for the CDR3 is TGTGCCAGCAGTTTGCAGGGACGCATCGGAGGGGCTTTCTTT. Protein: CASSLQGRIGGAFF.

This chain links TRBV5-1 with TRBJ1-2; unclear D gene. The CDR3 is made up of 14 amino acids. Germline assignment: CDR1 SGHRS and CDR2 YFSETQ. V lost 0 bases to trimming and J lost 4 bases, with 10 bases between them. CDR3 amino acids: CASSLDPGGYGYTF. The CDR3, as DNA: TGCGCCAGCAGCTTGGACCCAGGCGGCTATGGCTACACCTTC.

The gene calls are TRBV5-4 and TRBJ2-2; 9 bases align to TRBD1. Germline CDR1 is SGHNT and CDR2 is YYREEE (reference sequence). The CDR3 loop spans 15 amino acids. Trimming removed 4 bases from V and 5 bases from J; junction bases left unmatched: 6. In DNA, the CDR3 is TGTGCCAGCAGCCGGGGACAGGGATGGACCGGGGAGCTGTTTTTT. Amino acids: CASSRGQGWTGELFF. Full variable domain (outside the CDR3, taken from reference TRBV5-4 and TRBJ2-2): ETGVTQSPTHLIKTRGQQVTLRCSSQSGHNTVSWYQQALGQGPQFIFQYYREEENGRGNFPPRFSGLQFPNYSSELNVNALELDDSALYLCASSRGQGWTGELFFGEGSRLTVL.

The CDR3 nucleotides read TGCGCCAGCATTCCGGGACAGGGAAGCTACACTGAAGCTTTCTTT. Its protein is CASIPGQGSYTEAFF. The V gene is TRBV10-2, the J gene TRBJ1-1, with 9 bases fitting TRBD1. The junction had 9 bases not matched to a gene; V was cut back by 7 bases and J by 3 bases. Germline V gene sequence: CDR1 WSHSY, CDR2 SAAADI. The length of the CDR3 is 15 residues.